Below, 27 T cell receptor beta chains from the same sample are listed, as sequenced in a study of blood T cell repertoires in COVID-19. Some clones are missing from TCRdb's copy, which holds only in-frame ones; the method was immunoSEQ multiplex PCR. The table lists 650,000 to 800,000 clones, 90% of them singletons. Sample: peripheral blood. The receptors come from a woman in her late teens or twenties with acute or convalescent COVID-19.

This clone appeared a single time. The chain has TRBV25-1 and TRBJ2-7; TRBD1 is a possible D gene (6 bases). V was clipped by 5 bases and J by 12 bases, with 14 bases between them. The CDR3 contains 11 residues. Germline CDR1 MGHDK, CDR2 SYGVNS. The CDR3 is CASSTTGLWYF. The CDR3 nucleotides read TGTGCCAGCAGTACGACAGGTTTGTGGTACTTC.

The chain couples TRBV27 to TRBJ1-2, with 8 positions matching TRBD1. J was trimmed by 4 bases and V by 6 bases; bases with no gene match: 4. Germline V gene sequence: CDR1 MNHEY, CDR2 SMNVEV (reference sequence). The CDR3 runs to 13 residues. The CDR3 sequence: CASRITGGYGYTF. The DNA of the CDR3 is TGTGCCAGCAGGATCACAGGGGGCTATGGCTACACCTTC.

V usage is TRBV9 and J usage is TRBJ1-6, with 7 bases fitting TRBD1. Germline CDR1 SGDLS, CDR2 YYNGEE. The CDR3 consists of 16 residues. V shed 0 bases, J shed 4 bases, and the junction held 4 bases outside the gene matches. CDR3 bases: TGTGCCAGCAGCGTAGGGCCAGGGGGTTATAATTCACCCCTCCACTTT. This sequence encodes CASSVGPGGYNSPLHF.

The rearrangement uses TRBV9 and TRBJ2-1, with 8 bases aligning to TRBD2. V shed 4 bases and J 7 bases; nucleotides not matched to a gene: 13. This CDR3 is 16 amino acids long. Germline assignment: CDR1 SGDLS and CDR2 YYNGEE. Here the CDR3 DNA reads TGTGCCAGCAGCCCCAAGCACGGGGGGGCTGGGAATGAGCAGTTCTTC. Its protein is CASSPKHGGAGNEQFF.

CDR3 residues: CSVDSLRGYTF. In DNA form, the CDR3 reads TGCAGCGTTGATTCGCTTCGGGGCTACACCTTC. The J gene is TRBJ1-2, the V gene TRBV29-1, with D hard to call. V lost 3 bases and J 8 bases, leaving 10 bases between the germline ends. Germline CDR1 SQVTM, CDR2 ANQGSEA. This CDR3 has 11 residues. The full variable domain, rest sourced from reference TRBV29-1 and TRBJ1-2, is SAVISQKPSRDICQRGTSLTIQCQVDSQVTMMFWYRQQPGQSLTLIATANQGSEATYESGFVIDKFPISRPNLTFSTLTVSNMSPEDSSIYLCSVDSLRGYTFGSGTRLTVV.

This chain connects TRBV30 to TRBJ1-1; 8 nucleotides agree with TRBD1. The CDR3 contains 12 residues. CDR1 is GTSNPN and CDR2 is SVGIG in the germline V gene (reference sequence). V dropped 7 bases and J dropped 4; count of bases not matched to a gene: 5. The CDR3 DNA follows: TGTGCCTCTGACAGGGGCGGCACTGAAGCTTTCTTT. It codes for CASDRGGTEAFF.

The chain combines TRBV12-5 with TRBJ2-1; D may be TRBD2 (6 bases). The CDR3 consists of 14 residues. Trimming stripped 5 bases from V and 5 bases from J, with 13 bases between. Germline CDR1 reads LGHNT; CDR2 reads FRNRAP. CDR3 residues: CASGPGGWDNEQFF. For the CDR3, the DNA is TGTGCTAGTGGTCCTGGGGGGTGGGACAATGAGCAGTTCTTC.

The chain employs TRBV9 and TRBJ2-1; 7 nucleotides match TRBD2. CDR3 length: 14 amino acids. Looked up from germline, CDR1 is SGDLS and CDR2 is YYNGEE. J gave up 2 bases and V 3 bases, and 2 bases lay outside the gene matches. The CDR3 DNA sequence: TGTGCCAGCAGCGAGGGGAGGGCCTACAATGAGCAGTTCTTC. Amino acids: CASSEGRAYNEQFF. The full variable domain, its missing parts supplied by reference TRBV9 and TRBJ2-1, is DSGVTQTPKHLITATGQRVTLRCSPRSGDLSVYWYQQSLDQGLQFLIQYYNGEERAKGNILERFSAQQFPDLHSELNLSSLELGDSALYFCASSEGRAYNEQFFGPGTRLTVL.

The V and J genes are TRBV6-6 and TRBJ2-7, with TRBD1 matching over 11 bases. With V trimmed by 6 bases and J by 3 bases, 7 bases remained unmatched. CDR1 and CDR2 (germline): MNHNY, SVGAGI (reference sequence). The CDR3 length is 15 residues. The CDR3 region is CASRHGQGAFYEQYF. The CDR3 DNA reads TGTGCCAGCAGACACGGACAGGGGGCTTTCTACGAGCAGTACTTC.

In DNA, the CDR3 is TGCGCCAGCAGCCGTAGGGACAGGCGGTTAAATCAGCCCCAGCATTTT. Amino acid sequence: CASSRRDRRLNQPQHF. The chain joins TRBV5-1 to TRBJ1-5, with 8 bases lining up with TRBD1. Trimming cost V 4 bases and J 4 bases; bases outside gene matches: 10. Germline V lookup: CDR1 SGHRS, CDR2 YFSETQ. This CDR3 is 16 amino acids long. Looking up the rest from reference TRBV5-1 and TRBJ1-5 gives the full variable domain: KAGVTQTPRYLIKTRGQQVTLSCSPISGHRSVSWYQQTPGQGLQFLFEYFSETQRNKGNFPGRFSGRQFSNSRSEMNVSTLELGDSALYLCASSRRDRRLNQPQHFGDGTRLSIL.

This clone was seen just once. The chain recombines TRBV30 with TRBJ1-2; possible D gene TRBD1, 6 bases. V shed 4 bases and J shed 6 bases, with 12 bases lying between them. The CDR3 totals 12 residues. The germline gives CDR1 GTSNPN, CDR2 SVGIG (reference sequence). In nucleotides, the CDR3 is TGTGCCTGGAAAGTGGGGGCAAATGGCTACACCTTC. It translates to CAWKVGANGYTF.

CDR3 residues: CASSPHMNTEAFF. The CDR3 bases are TGTGCCAGCAGCCCACATATGAACACTGAAGCTTTCTTT. The genes are TRBV7-7 and TRBJ1-1, with D hard to call. Trimming left V 5 bases short and J 0 bases short, with 7 bases between. Germline-derived CDR1 and CDR2 are SSHAT and FNYEAQ (reference sequence). This CDR3 spans 13 amino acids.

J is TRBJ1-1 and V is TRBV7-9; TRBD1 agrees at 10 bases. Germline V gene data show CDR1 as SEHNR and CDR2 as FQNEAQ (reference sequence). Germline trimming cut 0 bases from V and 4 bases from J; bases unmatched to any gene: 2. The CDR3 runs 15 residues. The CDR3 DNA reads TGTGCCAGCAGCTTAGCTTGGACAGGGGGCACTGAAGCTTTCTTT. It encodes CASSLAWTGGTEAFF.

The chain carries TRBV19 and TRBJ1-1; D perhaps matches TRBD1 (5 bases). The CDR3 totals 15 residues. Germline lookup yields CDR1 LNHDA and CDR2 SQIVND (reference sequence). V was shortened by 8 bases and J by 3 bases, with 19 bases between the two germline ends. CDR3 sequence reads: CASDPGAGGYTEAFF. The CDR3 DNA is TGTGCCAGTGATCCCGGGGCAGGAGGGTACACTGAAGCTTTCTTT.

The chain is built from TRBV7-2 and TRBJ1-2, with D maybe TRBD1 (5 bases). There are 14 residues in the CDR3. CDR1 is SGHTA and CDR2 is FQGNSA in the germline V gene. With 2 bases removed from V and 8 bases from J, the gap between germline ends came to 15 bases. Here the CDR3 reads CASSLNRGVGGYTF. CDR3 bases: TGTGCCAGCAGCTTAAACCGGGGGGTCGGCGGCTACACCTTC.

V gene TRBV7-3 combines with J gene TRBJ2-1; TRBD1 aligns across 8 bases. The CDR3 sequence is 16 residues long. V lost 0 bases and J lost 2; bases outside the gene matches: 3. Germline CDR1 and CDR2: SGHTA and FQGTGA. The CDR3 protein is CASSLTQGAPYNEQFF. Written as DNA, the CDR3 is TGTGCCAGCAGCTTAACGCAGGGGGCCCCCTACAATGAGCAGTTCTTC.

The rearrangement uses TRBV7-2 and TRBJ1-4, with D possibly being TRBD1 (5 bases). V lost 1 base, J lost 5 bases, and 11 bases lay in between. The germline gives CDR1 SGHTA, CDR2 FQGNSA. The CDR3 totals 15 residues. CDR3 in DNA: TGTGCCAGCAGCTTAGAAGGGGTTGGGAATGAAAAACTGTTTTTT. Translating it yields CASSLEGVGNEKLFF.

Worth noting for this clone: Within the sample, other DNA sequences also encode this same CDR3. The chain employs TRBV7-2 and TRBJ2-3; D is perhaps TRBD1 (5 bases). Germline V lookup: CDR1 SGHTA, CDR2 FQGNSA. Trimming left V 3 bases short and J 0 bases short, with 7 bases between. The CDR3 has 14 residues. The CDR3 DNA reads TGTGCCAGCAGCTTGGGGCCGAGCACAGATACGCAGTATTTT. Its protein product is CASSLGPSTDTQYF.

This chain joins TRBV7-3 and TRBJ1-1; no clear D gene. CDR1 and CDR2 (germline): SGHTA, FQGTGA. V was cut by 2 bases and J by 1 base, with 5 bases left in between. The CDR3 has 13 amino acids. CDR3 bases: TGTGCCAGCAGCTTACAGGAGAACACTGAAGCTTTCTTT. Residues: CASSLQENTEAFF.

The chain recombines TRBV11-2 with TRBJ2-7; tentatively, D is TRBD2 (5 bases). This CDR3 has 12 amino acids. Trimming removed 4 bases from V and 4 bases from J, with 8 bases in between. The germline gives CDR1 SGHAT, CDR2 FQNNGV. The CDR3 coding sequence is TGTGCCAGCAGCTCCCCGGGGTACGAGCAGTACTTC. Translated: CASSSPGYEQYF.

The rearrangement uses TRBV21-1 and TRBJ2-2; TRBD1, the table's D call, was not compared with the DNA. TRBV21-1 constitutes a pseudogene. The CDR3 loop spans 16 amino acids. For the CDR3, the DNA is TGTGCCAGCAGCCGCCTTTTAAACAGGAACACCGGGGAGCTGTTTTTT. This encodes CASSRLLNRNTGELFF.

This chain uses TRBV10-3 with TRBJ2-1, with TRBD1 matching over 7 bases. Germline CDR1 is ENHRY and CDR2 is SYGVKD. V shed 6 bases, J shed 3 bases, and the junction held 8 bases outside the gene matches. CDR3 length equals 15 residues. CDR3 DNA: TGTGCCATCAGACCAGACAGGGAAAGCTACAATGAGCAGTTCTTC. It is translated as CAIRPDRESYNEQFF.

The chain recombines TRBV7-2 with TRBJ2-1, with TRBD2 identical over 7 bases. The CDR3 is made up of 18 amino acids. Germline values: CDR1 SGHTA, CDR2 FQGNSA. The junction had 14 bases not matched to a gene; V was cut back by 6 bases and J by 0 bases. The CDR3 sequence is CASRRDSGASDSYNEQFF. CDR3 DNA: TGTGCCAGCAGGCGCGACAGCGGGGCTTCAGACTCCTACAATGAGCAGTTCTTC.

The V gene is TRBV5-1, the J gene TRBJ1-5, with D maybe TRBD1 (5 bases). The V and J ends lost 4 bases and 6 bases respectively, with 11 bases between them. This CDR3 has 13 amino acids. Germline CDR1 reads SGHRS; CDR2 reads YFSETQ. CDR3 nucleotide sequence: TGCGCCAGCAGCGCTGGGAGGGGTCAGCCCCAGCATTTT. Translation: CASSAGRGQPQHF.

The rearrangement joins TRBV2 to TRBJ2-5; 7 bases align to TRBD2. The V and J ends lost 3 bases and 5 bases, in that order; junction bases with no gene match: 6. This CDR3 spans 14 amino acids. From germline, CDR1 is SNHLY and CDR2 FYNNEI. CDR3 DNA sequence: TGTGCCAGCAGTGAGGGGGGTAGCGGGGAGACCCAGTACTTC. It yields the protein CASSEGGSGETQYF.

The chain recombines TRBV12-3 or TRBV12-4 with TRBJ1-5; D is unclear. Trimming shortened V by 6 bases and J by 8 bases, and 11 bases separated the two germline ends. The CDR3 runs to 12 residues. The CDR3 spells CASRFRSKPQHF. CDR3 in DNA: TGTGCCAGCAGGTTCCGTAGTAAGCCCCAGCATTTT.

This clone was counted between two and nine times. This rearrangement joins TRBV15 to TRBJ1-2; D perhaps matches TRBD1 (5 bases). Germline V gene sequence: CDR1 LNHNV, CDR2 YYDKDF (reference sequence). V was shortened by 4 bases and J by 11 bases, with 20 bases between the two germline ends. The CDR3 sequence is 14 residues long. CDR3 loop: CATSTATVFLGYTF. The CDR3, as DNA: TGTGCCACCAGCACGGCGACAGTGTTCCTAGGGTACACCTTC.